This TCR beta chain was sequenced during a study of blood T cell repertoires in COVID-19. Study-level background: Samples of COVID-19 (acute and convalescent) were obtained from the United States, Italy and Spain. PBMCs, B-cell-depleted T cells, or T cells provided the cDNA or gDNA that made up the material.

The CDR3 contains 14 residues. The ends were cut back, 1 base at V and 4 bases at J, with 6 bases in the middle. From germline, CDR1 is SGHNT and CDR2 YYREEE (reference sequence). Authors' processing steps: Amplification from reference gene primers served as the basis for estimated nucleated cell counts. Some clones are missing from TCRdb's copy, which holds only in-frame ones; the method was immunoSEQ multiplex PCR. D and trimming come from the DNA, and the V and J calls and clone size come from that table. The repertoire includes 90,000 to 100,000 clones, approximately 81% of them detected once, and around 4.5% sits in the top ten.

The chain employs TRBV5-4 and TRBJ1-6, with a weak D call TRBD1 (5 bases). Material: peripheral blood. The receptor comes from a man aged 60-69 years with acute or convalescent COVID-19. The CDR3 protein is CASSLRGYNSPLHF. Here the CDR3 DNA reads TGTGCCAGCAGCTTGCGGGGGTATAATTCACCCCTCCACTTT.